The rows below give T cell receptor beta chains drawn from one sample of a study of CD8 T cells in ankylosing spondylitis. TCRdb ran MiXCR on the 5' RACE reads and lists one entry per CDR3 protein. The data show more than 500,000 distinct CDR3 sequences, about 5% seen once. The material sequenced was blood, either unsorted or a sorted T cell fraction (not recorded which). The receptors come from a male donor with ankylosing spondylitis. CDR3s include the opening cysteine and the closing phenylalanine or tryptophan. D genes are given only for firm matches. Only part of the rows carry a size: once, few, many, or a class if the clone is expanded.

len	v_gene	j_gene	abundance	d_gene	CDR3aa	CDR3nt
14	TRBV7-2	TRBJ1-4	many	.	CASSRGGAGEKLFF	TGTGCCAGCAGCCGGGGAGGAGCGGGTGAAAAACTGTTTTTT
15	TRBV6-2/TRBV6-3	TRBJ2-2	many	.	CASSRIVPLVGELFF	TGTGCCAGCAGCAGGATAGTCCCTCTAGTCGGGGAGCTGTTTTTT
16	TRBV27	TRBJ2-7	few	TRBD1	CASSPGKGTGTYEQYF	TGTGCCAGCAGTCCCGGGAAAGGGACAGGTACCTACGAGCAGTACTTC
14	TRBV7-2	TRBJ1-4	many	TRBD1	CASSKDRASEKLFF	TGTGCCAGCAGCAAAGACAGGGCTAGTGAAAAACTGTTTTTT
15	TRBV18	TRBJ2-5	many	TRBD2	CASGDTGTSLETQYF	TGTGCCAGTGGTGATACCGGGACTAGTCTAGAGACCCAGTACTTC
15	TRBV5-1	TRBJ2-7	many	.	CASSPEWTLAYEQYF	TGCGCCAGCAGCCCGGAATGGACCCTAGCCTACGAGCAGTACTTC
13	TRBV6-2/TRBV6-3	TRBJ2-7	many	.	CASSYSSWDAGYF	TGTGCCAGCAGTTACTCTTCTTGGGATGCCGGGTACTTC
12	TRBV5-5	TRBJ2-7	many	.	CASSLATYEQYF	TGTGCCAGCAGCTTGGCCACCTACGAGCAGTACTTC
13	TRBV2	TRBJ1-2	few	.	CASSDRVFKGYTF	TGTGCCAGCAGTGACAGGGTGTTTAAGGGCTACACCTTC
14	TRBV12-3/TRBV12-4	TRBJ1-2	many	.	CASSPWGGDYGYTF	TGTGCCAGCAGTCCGTGGGGAGGTGACTATGGCTACACCTTC
15	TRBV15	TRBJ1-1	many	.	CATSRPRGQNTEAFF	TGTGCCACCAGCAGACCCAGGGGCCAGAACACTGAAGCTTTCTTT
13	TRBV21-1	TRBJ2-3	many	.	CASSKGLGYTQYF	TGTGCCAGCAGCAAAGGATTGGGGTATACGCAGTATTTT
12	TRBV28	TRBJ1-6	many	.	CASSFPYSPLHF	TGTGCCAGCAGTTTCCCTTATTCACCCCTCCACTTT
17	TRBV21-1	TRBJ2-7	many	.	CASSSEGRSPPGYEQYF	TGTGCCAGCAGTTCGGAAGGCAGATCCCCACCGGGCTACGAGCAGTACTTC
14	TRBV4-2	TRBJ2-3	many	TRBD2	CASQPGGAQDTQYF	TGTGCTTCACAGCCCGGGGGGGCCCAAGATACGCAGTATTTT
15	TRBV5-1	TRBJ2-1	many	TRBD1	CASSFLDRGYNEQFF	TGCGCCAGCAGCTTCTTGGACAGGGGCTACAATGAGCAGTTCTTC
13	TRBV7-9	TRBJ1-1	many	.	CASSLEPASPAFF	TGTGCCAGCAGCTTAGAGCCCGCAAGCCCGGCTTTCTTT
15	TRBV7-2	TRBJ2-6	few	.	CASSSVGSGANVLTF	TGTGCCAGCAGCTCTGTGGGCTCTGGGGCCAACGTCCTGACTTTC
13	TRBV7-2	TRBJ1-4	many	.	CASSFRVDEKLFF	TGTGCCAGCAGCTTTCGGGTTGATGAAAAACTGTTTTTT
15	TRBV11-2	TRBJ1-2	.	.	CASSHTRGPNYGYTF	TGTGCCAGCAGCCACACCCGGGGGCCCAACTATGGCTACACCTTC
12	TRBV20-1	TRBJ1-2	many	.	CSATTGRGGYTF	TGCAGTGCTACCACAGGGCGGGGCGGCTACACCTTC
12	TRBV28	TRBJ1-5	many	.	CAVDIGGQPQHF	TGTGCCGTAGACATTGGGGGTCAGCCCCAGCATTTT
14	TRBV5-1	TRBJ1-3	many	.	CASSLGDVGNTIYF	TGCGCCAGCAGCTTGGGAGACGTCGGAAACACCATATATTTT
13	TRBV27	TRBJ1-2	many	.	CASSLKGLDGYTF	TGTGCCAGCAGTTTGAAGGGTCTGGATGGCTACACCTTC
17	TRBV29-1	TRBJ2-3	.	TRBD2	CSVGSLAGGTSTDTQYF	TGCAGCGTCGGAAGTCTAGCGGGAGGAACTAGCACAGATACGCAGTATTTT
15	TRBV6-2/TRBV6-3	TRBJ2-2	many	TRBD2	CASSSLADNTGELFF	TGTGCCAGCAGTTCGCTAGCGGATAACACCGGGGAGCTGTTTTTT
14	TRBV5-1	TRBJ2-2	many	TRBD1	CASSLTGEVGELFF	TGCGCCAGCAGCCTGACAGGGGAAGTCGGGGAGCTGTTTTTT
15	TRBV5-1	TRBJ2-1	many	TRBD2	CASGGVAGVLNEQFF	TGCGCCAGCGGGGGAGTAGCGGGAGTTTTGAATGAGCAGTTCTTC
16	TRBV29-1	TRBJ2-1	many	.	CSVDMVSRKTYNEQFF	TGCAGCGTTGATATGGTCTCCCGGAAAACCTACAATGAGCAGTTCTTC
13	TRBV3-1	TRBJ2-1	.	.	CASSQPSGGEQFF	TGTGCCAGCAGCCAACCGTCGGGCGGTGAGCAGTTCTTC
15	TRBV7-9	TRBJ2-7	many	.	CASSPQGQSSYEQYF	TGTGCCAGCAGCCCTCAAGGGCAAAGCTCCTACGAGCAGTACTTC
18	TRBV11-2	TRBJ2-2	many	TRBD2	CASSLSGLGTVWAGELFF	TGTGCCAGCAGCTTAAGTGGACTAGGGACGGTCTGGGCCGGGGAGCTGTTTTTT
15	TRBV28	TRBJ1-1	many	.	CASSLTLPGSTEAFF	TGTGCCAGCAGTTTAACCCTCCCCGGGAGCACTGAAGCTTTCTTT
14	TRBV7-3	TRBJ2-6	many	.	CASSLLPGANVLTF	TGTGCCAGCAGCTTACTTCCTGGGGCCAACGTCCTGACTTTC
14	TRBV28	TRBJ2-1	.	TRBD2	CATRGSGGAREQFF	TGTGCCACCCGGGGTAGCGGGGGGGCCAGGGAGCAGTTCTTC
14	TRBV5-1	TRBJ2-5	many	TRBD1	CASTGQGIQETQYF	TGCGCCAGCACAGGACAGGGTATTCAAGAGACCCAGTACTTC
16	TRBV2	TRBJ2-2	.	TRBD2	CASSPAWGRDTGELFF	TGTGCCAGCAGCCCAGCATGGGGGAGGGACACCGGGGAGCTGTTTTTT